One sample yielded the 10 T cell receptor beta chains listed below, sequenced in a study of blood T cell repertoires in COVID-19. The repertoire was sequenced with immunoSEQ multiplex PCR; TCRdb's copy has only in-frame clones and lacks some. The sample lists under 300,000 clones; around 84% were seen once. The sample comprised PBMCs or T cells enriched from blood (not recorded which). All receptors come from a woman aged 45-60 years who had been exposed to COVID-19.

This sequence joins TRBV2 and TRBJ2-7, with 8 bases matching TRBD2. Trimming cost V 6 bases and J 2 bases; bases outside gene matches: 6. The CDR3 has 14 residues. Germline loops: CDR1 SNHLY, CDR2 FYNNEI. The CDR3 DNA is TGTGCCAGCAGAGGCGGGGGGACTCCCTACGAGCAGTACTTC. This encodes CASRGGGTPYEQYF.

The rearrangement links TRBV18 to TRBJ1-4; D not certain. Trimming removed 2 bases at V and 8 bases at J, with 15 bases between. The germline CDR1 and CDR2 sequences are KGHSH and LQKENI. The CDR3 runs 15 residues. CDR3 sequence (DNA): TGTGCCAGCTCACCAGACACACTCACAAGGGAAAAACTGTTTTTT. Its translation: CASSPDTLTREKLFF.

The chain uses TRBV10-3 and TRBJ2-7; 8 nucleotides align to TRBD1. The CDR3 is made up of 15 amino acids. In germline, CDR1 is ENHRY, CDR2 SYGVKD. The junction had 7 bases not matched to a gene; V was cut back by 3 bases and J by 3 bases. The CDR3: CAISERQGAGYEQYF. The CDR3 DNA reads TGTGCCATCAGTGAAAGGCAGGGGGCGGGCTACGAGCAGTACTTC.

The rearrangement joins TRBV30 to TRBJ2-2, with D perhaps matching TRBD2 (5 bases). Trimming took 4 bases from V and 3 from J, leaving 12 bases between them. The V gene's germline CDR1 is GTSNPN and CDR2 SVGIG (reference sequence). The CDR3 contains 14 residues. The CDR3 here is CAWTGGFDTGELFF. The DNA of the CDR3 is TGTGCCTGGACCGGAGGCTTCGACACCGGGGAGCTGTTTTTT.

The chain employs TRBV29-1 and TRBJ1-1; D is ambiguous. The CDR3 spans 13 residues. CDR1 and CDR2 (germline): SQVTM, ANQGSEA. Trimming left V 2 bases short and J 0 bases short, with 7 bases between. CDR3 loop: CSVEHSLNTEAFF. The CDR3 nucleotides are TGCAGCGTTGAACACAGCTTGAACACTGAAGCTTTCTTT.

The V and J genes are TRBV2 and TRBJ1-5, with 10 bases matching TRBD1. The CDR3 covers 18 residues. J gave up 1 base and V 6 bases, and 12 bases lay outside the gene matches. The germline CDR1 and CDR2 sequences are SNHLY and FYNNEI. CDR3 protein: CASSSRISDRGSNQPQHF. The CDR3 coding sequence is TGTGCCAGCAGCAGTAGGATCTCGGACAGGGGGAGCAATCAGCCCCAGCATTTT.

J is TRBJ2-3 and V is TRBV29-1; 10 bases agree with TRBD2. The CDR3 loop spans 13 amino acids. Germline V gene data show CDR1 as SQVTM and CDR2 as ANQGSEA. V lost 3 bases and J lost 5; bases outside the gene matches: 2. CDR3 sequence: CSVDIAGGDTQYF. CDR3 nucleotide sequence: TGCAGCGTTGATATAGCGGGGGGAGATACGCAGTATTTT.

The rearrangement links TRBV29-1 to TRBJ2-1; tentatively, D is TRBD2 (5 bases). Trimming left V 2 bases short and J 8 bases short, with 10 bases between. Germline assignment: CDR1 SQVTM and CDR2 ANQGSEA. CDR3 size: 12 residues. CDR3: CSVELTGYEQFF. As DNA, the CDR3 is TGCAGCGTTGAATTAACGGGATATGAGCAGTTCTTC.

The rearrangement uses TRBV19 and TRBJ1-2; possible D gene TRBD1, 5 bases. This CDR3 region has 15 residues. Germline CDR1 reads LNHDA; CDR2 reads SQIVND (reference sequence). Between the trimmed V and J ends, which lost 2 bases and 0 bases, there was a span of 10 bases. CDR3 sequence: CASSIPGRANYGYTF. The CDR3 coding sequence is TGTGCCAGTAGTATACCAGGCAGGGCTAACTATGGCTACACCTTC.

V gene TRBV20-1 combines with J gene TRBJ2-1; 7 bases line up with TRBD2. Germline V gives CDR1 DFQATT, CDR2 SNEGSKA (reference sequence). The CDR3 is 16 amino acids. V lost 3 bases to trimming and J lost 2 bases; unmatched junction nucleotides: 10. The CDR3 sequence is CSASTLRGLAYNEQFF. DNA for the CDR3: TGCAGTGCTAGTACGCTGCGGGGGTTGGCCTACAATGAGCAGTTCTTC.